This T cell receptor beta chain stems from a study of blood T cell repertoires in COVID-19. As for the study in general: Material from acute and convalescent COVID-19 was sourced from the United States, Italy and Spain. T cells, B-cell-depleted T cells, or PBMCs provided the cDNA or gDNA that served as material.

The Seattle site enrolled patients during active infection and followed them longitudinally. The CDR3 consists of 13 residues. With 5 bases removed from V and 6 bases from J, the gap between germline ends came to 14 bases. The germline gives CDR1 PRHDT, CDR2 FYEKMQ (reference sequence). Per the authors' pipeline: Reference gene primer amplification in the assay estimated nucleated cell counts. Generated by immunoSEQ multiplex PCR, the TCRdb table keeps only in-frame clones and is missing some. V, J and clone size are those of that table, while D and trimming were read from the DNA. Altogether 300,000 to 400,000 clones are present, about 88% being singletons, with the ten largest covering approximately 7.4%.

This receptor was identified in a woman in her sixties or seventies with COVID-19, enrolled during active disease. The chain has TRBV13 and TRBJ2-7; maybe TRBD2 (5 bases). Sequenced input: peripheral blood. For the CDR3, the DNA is TGTGCCAGCAGCCCGGGGTTGACGGCCGAGCAGTACTTC. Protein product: CASSPGLTAEQYF.